This TCR beta chain was observed in a study of cytomegalovirus exposure and HLA in healthy donors. With respect to this clone: Its antigen remains unknown.

Trimming took off 4 bases at V and 0 bases at J, with 14 bases between the two ends. The germline gives CDR1 SGHNT, CDR2 YYREEE (reference sequence). This CDR3 contains 16 residues. The PCR contained 60 Vbeta and 13 Jbeta primers. Only in-frame clones appear in the TCRdb table, and some are missing; sequencing was by immunoSEQ multiplex PCR. The repertoire holds fewer than 150,000 clones, with 70% to 80% as singletons. Study conclusions and caveats: The authors listed around 150 TCR beta chains as cytomegalovirus-associated. The later analysis indicated that the majority of CMV-associated TCR beta chains appeared HLA-restricted.

The sequencing sample was made of PBMCs. The gene calls are TRBV5-4 and TRBJ2-1, with TRBD2 as a possible D gene (6 bases). The receptor comes from a woman aged 35 to 49 in good health and CMV-seropositive. CDR3 region: CASSPGVPSSYNEQFF. The CDR3 DNA follows: TGTGCCAGCAGCCCGGGGGTTCCGAGCTCCTACAATGAGCAGTTCTTC.